The T cell receptor (beta chain) described here comes from a study of blood T cell repertoires in COVID-19 (TCRdb year 2020). In terms of the full investigation: Samples covering the acute and convalescent phases of COVID-19 were provided by collaborators in the United States, Italy and Spain. The material from the prospective study consisted of cDNA or gDNA derived from T cells, B-cell-depleted T cells, or PBMCs. The dataset comprised deeply sampled blood TCRbeta repertoires from subjects exposed to, actively infected with, or recovered from COVID-19. The repertoires were released in a freely available public database meant as a resource for research on the immune response to SARS-CoV-2. Samples were obtained from the ongoing ImmuneRACE study (first 160 participants) and from about 1,300 subjects provided by 6 global collaborators. Sample metadata almost always included a de-identified subject ID, COVID-19 status, age in years and sex. Where available, HLA class I and class II types were taken from metadata supplied by the sample provider and were not determined by assay-based typing.

TCRbeta CDR3 regions were amplified from genomic DNA by means of the immunoSEQ Assay, a bias-controlled multiplex PCR. Regarding the original processing steps: The number of nucleated cells in each sample was estimated from the amplification of reference gene primers within the assay. To quantify the absolute abundance of each unique TCRbeta CDR3 rearrangement, sequence reads were collapsed and filtered. For each sample, productive Simpson clonality was calculated by taking the square root of Simpson's diversity index across productive rearrangements. Held by TCRdb, this immuneACCESS table contains in-frame sequences only and omits some clones. Under half of the omission traces to an unresolved V gene where checked; the cause of the rest is unknown. Clonal size and the V and J genes are those of that table, whereas D and trimming came from the DNA. The sample table holds 250,000 to 300,000 clones, of which approximately 91% were seen once. Of the sample, about 2.3% falls within the top ten clones.

According to the germline V gene, CDR1 reads SGHDN and CDR2 reads FVKESK. Measured from the cysteine to the phenylalanine, the CDR3 is 16 residues long. Only the CDR3 portion is preserved as DNA: 48 bases, with reading frame beginning at the first base. V is clipped by 5 bases and J by 1 base, and the sequence between their germline boundaries is 16 bases long. Regarding this clone: Its recognized antigen is unknown. No base quality values were provided; no much bigger clone lies one nucleotide off.

What the work shows at the level of the full study, not this receptor alone: Clinical and demographic metadata were provided uncurated, with the amount varying by source and participant.

In the prospective study, participants were roughly 18 to 90 years old, resided in 24 geographic areas of the United States, and were enrolled through a virtual design. In the prospective study, participants were assigned to cohorts based on the clinical history participants reported in a screening survey and a study questionnaire. Mobile phlebotomists in the prospective study collected whole blood, serum and a nasopharyngeal or oropharyngeal swab from every participant. Prospective study participants could optionally give additional blood draws and questionnaires over a roughly two-month period. Blood samples from the prospective study were shipped frozen or at room temperature prior to DNA extraction.

Sequencing input: PBMCs or T cells enriched from blood (not recorded which). Recombination linked TRBV14 to TRBJ2-3; a tentative D call is TRBD2 (6 bases match). The TCR was taken from a woman aged 40 to 55 with acute COVID-19. The DNA is as follows: TGTGCCAGCAGCAACCTTAATAGCGGAGGCACAGATACGCAGTATTTT. This is translated as CASSNLNSGGTDTQYF.